Following are 5 T cell receptor beta chains from one sample sequenced in a study of tumor T cells in aggressive B-cell lymphoma. TCRdb's copy holds only in-frame clones and misses some; the assay was immunoSEQ multiplex PCR. The table includes about 5,100 clones, roughly 88% detected once. Input material: tumor tissue. These receptors all come from an adult with diffuse large B cell lymphoma.

This clone has a single count. The chain is built from TRBV19 and TRBJ2-1; 11 positions agree with TRBD2. The CDR3 has 14 residues. Looked up from germline, CDR1 is LNHDA and CDR2 is SQIVND (reference sequence). The trim removed 5 bases at V and 7 bases at J, leaving 4 bases unmatched. The CDR3 protein is CASSDSGGANEQFF. CDR3 bases: TGTGCCAGTAGTGATAGCGGGGGGGCTAATGAGCAGTTCTTC.

This clone was recorded a few times. J is TRBJ1-3 and V is TRBV7-2; no firm D call. The germline V gene encodes CDR1 SGHTA and CDR2 FQGNSA. The CDR3 is 15 residues long. Trimming removed 0 bases at V and 0 bases at J, with 6 bases between. CDR3 sequence (DNA): TGTGCCAGCAGCTTAGCCGGGATCTCTGGAAACACCATATATTTT. Translating it yields CASSLAGISGNTIYF.

In its sample, this clone was seen once. At one of its ends the junction is not consistent with the germline gene, which may arise from a read error. This chain links TRBV4-3 with TRBJ2-7; D perhaps matches TRBD1 (5 bases). CDR3 length equals 15 residues. Germline V gene data show CDR1 as LGHNA and CDR2 as YSLEER. CDR3 in amino acids: CANSQGAGSSYEQYF. The CDR3 DNA reads TGCGCCAACAGCCAAGGGGCAGGTTCCTCCTACGAGCAGTACTTC.

The genes are TRBV19 and TRBJ1-1; tentative D call: TRBD1 (5 bases). V lost 5 bases and J 3 bases, leaving 13 bases between the germline ends. This CDR3 is 14 amino acids long. Germline lookup yields CDR1 LNHDA and CDR2 SQIVND (reference sequence). This CDR3 is CASSWGSGDTEAFF. In nucleotides, the CDR3 is TGTGCCAGTAGTTGGGGGTCGGGAGACACTGAAGCTTTCTTT.

The V and J genes are TRBV29-1 and TRBJ2-4; TRBD1 aligns across 7 bases. Per germline, CDR1 SQVTM and CDR2 ANQGSEA. J lost 0 bases, V lost 3 bases, and 8 bases had no gene match. The CDR3 contains 16 residues. CDR3 sequence: CSVEVLGQLAKNIQYF. The DNA for the CDR3 is TGCAGCGTTGAGGTATTGGGACAGCTAGCCAAAAACATTCAGTACTTC.